The clone carrying this T cell receptor beta chain was seen a few times. The entry originates in a study of identical twins. Trimming at V came to 4 bases and at J to 4 bases, leaving 4 bases not matched to a gene. The CDR3 is made up of 14 amino acids. The germline V gene encodes CDR1 MNHEY and CDR2 SVGAGI. Each CDR3 protein is one row after TCRdb ran MiXCR on the 5' RACE reads. The table includes more than 600,000 distinct CDR3 sequences, 15% to 20% detected once. These records were also assigned to another study, of T cells expressing NK-cell markers.

The chain has TRBV6-5 and TRBJ2-1, with 7 bases that match TRBD1. This receptor was obtained from a woman between 18 and 29 years old in good health. The specimen sequenced was PBMCs. CDR3 in amino acids: CASSFATGYNEQFF. The DNA of the CDR3 is TGTGCCAGCAGTTTCGCGACAGGGTACAATGAGCAGTTCTTC.